A single sample gave rise to the 30 T cell receptor beta chains below, sequenced in a study of memory CD4+ T cells and cytomegalovirus serostatus. Single viable CD3+CD4+CD8-CD45RO+ cells were sorted as the memory CD4+ T cells. TCRdb's table, derived via immunoSEQ multiplex PCR, lists solely in-frame clones and lacks some. The sample has around 44,000 clones; roughly 79% are singletons. Sequences were obtained from memory CD4+ T cells from blood. All receptors derive from an adult in good health and CMV-seronegative.

To note about this clone: One junction end disagrees with the germline gene, perhaps due to a read error. The chain recombines TRBV7-7 with TRBJ2-1; D perhaps matches TRBD2 (5 bases). Germline values: CDR1 SSHAT, CDR2 FNYEAQ (reference sequence). CDR3 size: 13 residues. CDR3 nucleotides: TGTGCTAGCAGCTTAGCCGGGGTCGATGAGCAGTTCTTC. Translation: CASSLAGVDEQFF.

The J gene is TRBJ1-5, the V gene TRBV19; no clear D. Germline lookup yields CDR1 LNHDA and CDR2 SQIVND (reference sequence). CDR3 length equals 14 residues. Trimming took off 10 bases at V and 1 base at J, with 14 bases between the two ends. CDR3: CATPEQYSNQPQHF. In nucleotides, the CDR3 is TGTGCCACCCCAGAACAGTACAGCAATCAGCCCCAGCATTTT.

CDR3 DNA: TGTGCCAGCAGTTCCCGACAGGGGGGGTATGAAAAACTGTTTTTT. Protein: CASSSRQGGYEKLFF. V usage is TRBV28 and J usage is TRBJ1-4; 9 bases match TRBD1. The CDR3 runs 15 residues. CDR1 is MDHEN, CDR2 SYDVKM, per germline. V lost 4 bases, J lost 6 bases, and 6 bases stayed unmatched.

The V gene is TRBV5-4, the J gene TRBJ2-3; possibly TRBD1 or TRBD2 for D (7 bases each). This CDR3 is built from 14 residues. Trimming pared 3 bases from V and 6 bases from J, leaving 14 bases between. CDR1 SGHNT and CDR2 YYREEE come from the germline V gene (reference sequence). CDR3 in amino acids: CASSSAGQRDTQYF. In DNA form, the CDR3 reads TGTGCCAGCAGCTCAGCGGGACAGCGGGATACGCAGTATTTT. Filled out from reference TRBV5-4 and TRBJ2-3, the complete variable domain reads ETGVTQSPTHLIKTRGQQVTLRCSSQSGHNTVSWYQQALGQGPQFIFQYYREEENGRGNFPPRFSGLQFPNYSSELNVNALELDDSALYLCASSSAGQRDTQYFGPGTRLTVL.

V gene TRBV5-6 combines with J gene TRBJ2-4; 13 bases align to TRBD2. The CDR3 is made up of 16 amino acids. V lost 0 bases and J lost 8; bases outside the gene matches: 5. Germline V CDR1 and CDR2: SGHDT, YYEEEE. The CDR3 bases are TGTGCCAGCAGCTTGGGACTAGCGGGGGGTCAGTACATTCAGTACTTC. Its protein product is CASSLGLAGGQYIQYF.

This chain links TRBV25-1 with TRBJ1-2; D is ambiguous. CDR1 MGHDK and CDR2 SYGVNS come from the germline V gene. Trimming removed 1 base at V and 2 bases at J, with 8 bases between. The CDR3 is 14 amino acids. CDR3 protein: CASSESSLNYGYTF. The DNA of the CDR3 is TGTGCCAGCAGTGAATCTTCATTAAACTATGGCTACACCTTC.

This clone was detected once. The chain carries TRBV2 and TRBJ1-1, with TRBD1 identical over 7 bases. V lost 2 bases to trimming and J lost 1 base; unmatched junction nucleotides: 13. Germline CDR1 and CDR2: SNHLY and FYNNEI. The CDR3 contains 18 residues. The CDR3 protein is CASSESGGFNRGNTEAFF. CDR3 bases: TGTGCCAGCAGTGAAAGTGGGGGGTTTAACAGGGGGAACACTGAAGCTTTCTTT.

The chain employs TRBV29-1 and TRBJ1-2; no clear D gene. The ends were cut back, 5 bases at V and 6 bases at J, with 13 bases in the middle. CDR1 is SQVTM, CDR2 ANQGSEA, per germline. This CDR3 comprises 12 residues. CDR3 coding DNA: TGCAGCGTTTATAGGGATTCGGATGGCTACACCTTC. It specifies CSVYRDSDGYTF.

V is TRBV2 and J is TRBJ2-2, with 8 bases fitting TRBD1. The CDR3 is made up of 15 amino acids. Trimming removed 8 bases from V and 5 bases from J; junction bases left unmatched: 10. The germline V gene has CDR1 SNHLY and CDR2 FYNNEI. The CDR3 DNA reads as TGTGCCAGCTCACCTCGGACAGGGTATACCGGGGAGCTGTTTTTT. Its translation: CASSPRTGYTGELFF.

The chain uses TRBV6-5 and TRBJ1-2; no clear D. This CDR3 has 13 amino acids. V lost 7 bases, J lost 6 bases, and 15 bases lay in between. Germline CDR1 reads MNHEY; CDR2 reads SVGAGI. The CDR3 loop is CASTSQRVNGYTF. The DNA for the CDR3 is TGTGCCAGCACCTCACAGCGCGTCAATGGCTACACCTTC.

The genes are TRBV7-2 and TRBJ2-7, with 7 positions matching TRBD2. The V gene end was trimmed by 1 base and the J gene end by 1 base; junction bases not matched to a gene: 10. Germline V gene data show CDR1 as SGHTA and CDR2 as FQGNSA. This CDR3 is built from 17 residues. The CDR3 sequence is CASSLVGRGGGSYEQYF. The CDR3 region has the DNA TGTGCCAGCAGCTTAGTGGGTAGGGGCGGGGGATCCTACGAGCAGTACTTC.

The CDR3 is CASASDRGGSLFGTEAFF. The CDR3 region has the DNA TGTGCCAGCGCCTCAGACAGGGGAGGGAGTTTATTTGGCACTGAAGCTTTCTTT. This chain connects TRBV28 to TRBJ1-1, with 8 bases identical to TRBD1. CDR1 is MDHEN, CDR2 SYDVKM, per germline. The V gene end was trimmed by 8 bases and the J gene end by 4 bases; junction bases not matched to a gene: 21. The CDR3 consists of 18 residues.

J is TRBJ2-1 and V is TRBV28, with 8 nucleotides matching TRBD2. CDR3 length: 13 amino acids. CDR1 and CDR2 from the germline V gene are MDHEN and SYDVKM. Here the CDR3 DNA reads TGTGCTCATATGCGGGGGGCAGGGAATGAGCAGTTCTTC. It translates to CAHMRGAGNEQFF.

V usage is TRBV28 and J usage is TRBJ2-3; D unresolved. Trimming took off 4 bases at V and 5 bases at J, with 7 bases between the two ends. CDR1 is MDHEN and CDR2 is SYDVKM in the germline V gene. CDR3 size: 12 residues. The CDR3 coding sequence is TGTGCCAGCAGTTCCAATAAAGATACGCAGTATTTT. The encoded protein is CASSSNKDTQYF. Full variable domain (rest looked up from reference TRBV28 and TRBJ2-3): DVKVTQSSRYLVKRTGEKVFLECVQDMDHENMFWYRQDPGLGLRLIYFSYDVKMKEKGDIPEGYSVSREKKERFSLILESASTNQTSMYLCASSSNKDTQYFGPGTRLTVL.

The table lists this clone with a count of one. The J gene is TRBJ2-5, the V gene TRBV5-4; the match to TRBD1 covers 8 bases. V shed 3 bases and J 5 bases; nucleotides not matched to a gene: 12. The CDR3 spans 16 residues. In germline, CDR1 is SGHNT, CDR2 YYREEE (reference sequence). CDR3 nucleotide sequence: TGTGCCAGCAGCTCGATGACAGGGGCCAGCGGGGAGACCCAGTACTTC. Its translation is CASSSMTGASGETQYF.

The V gene is TRBV5-1, the J gene TRBJ1-3, with 10 nucleotides matching TRBD1. This CDR3 comprises 18 residues. V lost 3 bases to trimming and J lost 0 bases; unmatched junction nucleotides: 9. Per the germline V gene, CDR1 is SGHRS and CDR2 is YFSETQ. CDR3 DNA sequence: TGCGCCAGCAGCTCCGGGACAGGGGCCCTCTACTCTGGAAACACCATATATTTT. Its translation is CASSSGTGALYSGNTIYF.

V is TRBV28 and J is TRBJ2-7; D unclear. The germline V gene encodes CDR1 MDHEN and CDR2 SYDVKM. Trimming removed 9 bases at V and 3 bases at J, with 6 bases between. The CDR3 spans 10 residues. For the CDR3, the DNA is TGTGCCAGTAAACGCTACGAGCAGTACTTC. This translates into CASKRYEQYF.

The rearrangement joins TRBV6-6 to TRBJ1-4; D unclear. Germline V gene data show CDR1 as MNHNY and CDR2 as SVGAGI (reference sequence). Trimming pared 0 bases from V and 14 bases from J, leaving 13 bases between. The CDR3 runs 13 residues. The CDR3 DNA reads as TGTGCCAGCAGTTACTCGATAACCGCGCTTCTGTTTTTT. It codes for CASSYSITALLFF.

The J gene is TRBJ2-1, the V gene TRBV5-1; the match to TRBD2 covers 8 bases. This CDR3 spans 17 amino acids. The germline gives CDR1 SGHRS, CDR2 YFSETQ. V lost 2 bases, J lost 6 bases, and 13 bases stayed unmatched. The CDR3 DNA follows: TGCGCCAGCAGCTTACGGGGGGGCTCTTTGACCACCAATGAGCAGTTCTTC. It is translated as CASSLRGGSLTTNEQFF.

The chain employs TRBV2 and TRBJ1-1; 10 bases align to TRBD1. This CDR3 region has 14 residues. V lost 4 bases to trimming and J lost 8 bases; unmatched junction nucleotides: 7. Germline V CDR1 and CDR2: SNHLY, FYNNEI. The CDR3 region has the DNA TGTGCCAGCAGTGTACGACAGGGGGCTGCCGAAGCTTTCTTT. Translating it yields CASSVRQGAAEAFF. The full variable domain, in which reference TRBV2 and TRBJ1-1 provide the parts outside the CDR3, is EPEVTQTPSHQVTQMGQEVILRCVPISNHLYFYWYRQILGQKVEFLVSFYNNEISEKSEIFDDQFSVERPDGSNFTLKIRSTKLEDSAMYFCASSVRQGAAEAFFGQGTRLTVV.

This clone appeared a single time. This rearrangement joins TRBV6-1 to TRBJ1-3, with D tentatively TRBD1 (6 bases). Trimming took 2 bases from V and 4 from J, leaving 12 bases between them. Germline CDR1 is MNHNS and CDR2 is SASEGT. This CDR3 comprises 15 residues. The CDR3, as DNA: TGTGCCAGCAGTGAATCGGGGGCCGGGGGAAACACCATATATTTT. Protein sequence: CASSESGAGGNTIYF.

The CDR3 DNA reads as TGTGCCAGCTCACCACGGTCGGGCACAGATACGCAGTATTTT. This codes for CASSPRSGTDTQYF. J is TRBJ2-3 and V is TRBV18; D ambiguous. In germline, CDR1 is KGHSH, CDR2 LQKENI. The CDR3 covers 14 residues. V was pared by 1 base and J by 1 base, with 6 bases between.

This sequence joins TRBV30 and TRBJ1-5; D is possibly TRBD1 (6 bases). With 0 bases removed from V and 6 bases from J, the gap between germline ends came to 9 bases. The CDR3 extends over 13 amino acids. Germline V lookup: CDR1 GTSNPN, CDR2 SVGIG (reference sequence). For the CDR3, the DNA is TGTGCCTGGAGTGTGGGGGGGGCTCAGCCCCAGCATTTT. It is translated as CAWSVGGAQPQHF.

The chain couples TRBV5-1 to TRBJ2-3; D gene unclear. Trimming left V 0 bases short and J 0 bases short, with 5 bases between. CDR1 and CDR2 from the germline V gene are SGHRS and YFSETQ. The CDR3 contains 14 residues. The CDR3 spells CASSLEGSTDTQYF. The CDR3 DNA follows: TGCGCCAGCAGCTTGGAGGGTAGCACAGATACGCAGTATTTT.

The chain carries TRBV10-3 and TRBJ1-2, with 8 bases lining up with TRBD1. The junction had 7 bases not matched to a gene; V was cut back by 2 bases and J by 5 bases. The CDR3 consists of 15 residues. Germline CDR1 reads ENHRY; CDR2 reads SYGVKD. The chain's CDR3 is CAISEDRTGGYGYTF. DNA for the CDR3: TGTGCCATCAGTGAGGATAGAACAGGGGGGTATGGCTACACCTTC.

This clone occurred a few times. The V gene is TRBV5-4, the J gene TRBJ1-1; D might be TRBD1 (5 bases). V was clipped by 2 bases and J by 0 bases, with 14 bases between them. The CDR3 runs 16 residues. The germline V gene encodes CDR1 SGHNT and CDR2 YYREEE (reference sequence). The CDR3 nucleotides are TGTGCCAGCAGCTTCCTGGGGGTGGGGTTGAACACTGAAGCTTTCTTT. Its translation is CASSFLGVGLNTEAFF.

V usage is TRBV5-1 and J usage is TRBJ1-2; possible D gene TRBD1, 6 bases. This CDR3 has 16 amino acids. The germline V gene has CDR1 SGHRS and CDR2 YFSETQ. Trimming shortened V by 3 bases and J by 4 bases, and 19 bases separated the two germline ends. This CDR3 reads CASSWQGSGRGYGYTF. CDR3 DNA: TGCGCCAGCAGCTGGCAGGGGTCAGGGAGAGGCTATGGCTACACCTTC.

This rearrangement joins TRBV18 to TRBJ1-4; D remains ambiguous. From germline, CDR1 is KGHSH and CDR2 LQKENI. The CDR3 extends over 15 amino acids. V dropped 0 bases and J dropped 8 bases, with 13 bases sitting between them. CDR3 DNA sequence: TGTGCCAGCTCACCACCGGGAGGTTCGTGGGAAAAACTGTTTTTT. Residues: CASSPPGGSWEKLFF. Filled out from reference TRBV18 and TRBJ1-4, the complete variable domain reads NAGVMQNPRHLVRRRGQEARLRCSPMKGHSHVYWYRQLPEEGLKFMVYLQKENIIDESGMPKERFSAEFPKEGPSILRIQQVVRGDSAAYFCASSPPGGSWEKLFFGSGTQLSVL.

V gene TRBV12-5 combines with J gene TRBJ1-2; TRBD1 matches 7 bases. Germline V lookup: CDR1 LGHNT, CDR2 FRNRAP. J lost 4 bases, V lost 4 bases, and 12 bases had no gene match. The CDR3 length is 16 residues. This chain's CDR3 is CASGSYRGADGYGYTF. The CDR3 DNA sequence: TGTGCTAGTGGTTCCTACAGGGGAGCGGATGGCTATGGCTACACCTTC.

The rearrangement uses TRBV19 and TRBJ2-4; no reliable D call. CDR3 size: 17 residues. Trimming shortened V by 6 bases and J by 0 bases, and 18 bases separated the two germline ends. Germline V gene lookup returns CDR1 LNHDA and CDR2 SQIVND (reference sequence). In DNA, the CDR3 is TGTGCCAGTAGGGCGGACGACACGGCATTAGCCAAAAACATTCAGTACTTC. Translated: CASRADDTALAKNIQYF.